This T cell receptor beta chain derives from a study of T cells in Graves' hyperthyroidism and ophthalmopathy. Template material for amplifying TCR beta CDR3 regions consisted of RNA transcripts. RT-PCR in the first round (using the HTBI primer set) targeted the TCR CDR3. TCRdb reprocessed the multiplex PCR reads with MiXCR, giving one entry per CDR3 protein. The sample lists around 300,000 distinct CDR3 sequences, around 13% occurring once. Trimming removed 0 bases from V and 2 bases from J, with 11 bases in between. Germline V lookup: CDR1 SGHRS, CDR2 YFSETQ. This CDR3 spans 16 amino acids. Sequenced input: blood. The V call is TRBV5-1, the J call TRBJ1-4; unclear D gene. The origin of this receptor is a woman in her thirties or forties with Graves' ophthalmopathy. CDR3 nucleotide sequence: TGCGCCAGCAGCTTGGCGTTCGGTTCCACTAATGAAAAACTGTTTTTT. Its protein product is CASSLAFGSTNEKLFF.